The next 31 T cell receptor beta chains were all read from a single sample in a study of T cell responses to AZD1222 COVID-19 vaccine. TCRdb's table, derived via immunoSEQ multiplex PCR, lists solely in-frame clones and lacks some. The sample lists about 270,000 clones; roughly 93% were seen once. The source was peripheral blood, collected 28 days after the second AZD1222 dose. The receptors shown here come from an adult who received the AZD1222 COVID-19 vaccine.

The rearrangement joins TRBV10-3 to TRBJ1-1, with unresolved D. Germline V gene data show CDR1 as ENHRY and CDR2 as SYGVKD. The germline V and J ends were trimmed by 5 bases and 0 bases, with 7 bases remaining between them. This CDR3 has 13 residues. CDR3 sequence reads: CAISKGVNTEAFF. Written as DNA, the CDR3 is TGTGCCATCAGTAAGGGAGTGAACACTGAAGCTTTCTTT.

The chain employs TRBV11-2 and TRBJ2-5, with 11 bases fitting TRBD2. The CDR3 sequence is 19 residues long. Germline lookup yields CDR1 SGHAT and CDR2 FQNNGV. V lost 3 bases and J lost 2; bases outside the gene matches: 14. CDR3 loop: CASSLFRISGGASQETQYF. In DNA, the CDR3 is TGTGCCAGCAGCTTGTTCCGGATTAGCGGGGGGGCCTCGCAAGAGACCCAGTACTTC.

This chain links TRBV7-3 with TRBJ2-3, with 10 bases aligning to TRBD2. The J segment lost 7 bases and the V segment lost 8 bases, leaving 18 bases of the junction unmatched. Germline V gene sequence: CDR1 SGHTA, CDR2 FQGTGA. This CDR3 comprises 17 residues. The CDR3 DNA is TGTGCCAGCTCCCTAGGGAGCGGGAGGGCCGCGGGATATACGCAGTATTTT. This encodes CASSLGSGRAAGYTQYF.

The DNA of the CDR3 is TGTGCCAGCAGTGACAGGGACACCGGGGAGCTGTTTTTT. This gives the protein CASSDRDTGELFF. The gene calls are TRBV25-1 and TRBJ2-2, with a tentative D call TRBD1 (5 bases). The germline V gene has CDR1 MGHDK and CDR2 SYGVNS. There are 13 residues in the CDR3. V lost 3 bases, J lost 3 bases, and 5 bases lay in between.

The chain links TRBV3-1 (or the pseudogene TRBV3-2) to TRBJ2-1; 8 nucleotides match TRBD1. Per germline, CDR1 LGHDT and CDR2 YNNKEL (reference sequence). The CDR3 length is 16 residues. V trimming: 3 bases; J trimming: 5 bases; junction bases outside the gene matches: 9. The CDR3 sequence is CASSHLEGTGHNEQFF. The DNA for the CDR3 is TGTGCCAGCAGCCACCTTGAGGGGACAGGACACAATGAGCAGTTCTTC.

The chain employs TRBV24-1 and TRBJ2-1, with TRBD2 matching 11 bases. Trimming removed 2 bases from V and 4 bases from J; junction bases left unmatched: 3. Germline V lookup: CDR1 KGHDR, CDR2 SFDVKD. The CDR3 consists of 16 residues. The CDR3, as DNA: TGTGCCACCAGTGATTCCTTAGCGGGGGGGTACAATGAGCAGTTCTTC. Its protein is CATSDSLAGGYNEQFF.

The V and J genes are TRBV6-2 or TRBV6-3 and TRBJ2-4, with 11 bases identical to TRBD2. This CDR3 region has 17 residues. Germline CDR1 MNHEY, CDR2 SVGEGT. V lost 2 bases, J lost 2 bases, and 5 bases stayed unmatched. The CDR3 region has the DNA TGTGCCAGCAGTTACGGGGGACTAGCGGATTCCAAAAACATTCAGTACTTC. Translated: CASSYGGLADSKNIQYF.

This chain connects TRBV29-1 to TRBJ1-2; 12 bases align to TRBD1. This CDR3 contains 14 residues. Looked up from germline, CDR1 is SQVTM and CDR2 is ANQGSEA. Trimming cost V 6 bases and J 4 bases; bases outside gene matches: 6. CDR3 sequence reads: CSVPGTGGGYGYTF. Written as DNA, the CDR3 is TGCAGCGTCCCCGGGACAGGGGGCGGCTATGGCTACACCTTC.

This clone was seen only once. This chain joins TRBV19 and TRBJ1-3; D unclear. Germline lookup yields CDR1 LNHDA and CDR2 SQIVND (reference sequence). Trimming pared 7 bases from V and 4 bases from J, leaving 5 bases between. CDR3 length: 11 amino acids. CDR3 nucleotide sequence: TGTGCCAGTACCCAGGGAAACACCATATATTTT. Amino acids: CASTQGNTIYF.

The V call is TRBV27, the J call TRBJ2-6; possible D gene TRBD1, 6 bases. V lost 1 base and J lost 0, with 19 bases in between. This CDR3 spans 20 amino acids. The germline V gene encodes CDR1 MNHEY and CDR2 SMNVEV (reference sequence). The CDR3 sequence: CASSLFARSGVTSGANVLTF. The CDR3 DNA reads as TGTGCCAGCAGTTTATTTGCGCGGTCAGGGGTCACCTCTGGGGCCAACGTCCTGACTTTC.

The chain links TRBV5-4 to TRBJ2-7; 8 nucleotides align to TRBD1. Germline V lookup: CDR1 SGHNT, CDR2 YYREEE (reference sequence). This CDR3 has 16 residues. Trimming cost V 3 bases and J 2 bases; bases outside gene matches: 10. The CDR3 sequence is CASSYGQGPSPYEQYF. The CDR3 DNA reads TGTGCCAGCAGCTACGGACAGGGTCCTAGCCCCTACGAGCAGTACTTC. The full variable domain, its missing parts supplied by reference TRBV5-4 and TRBJ2-7, is ETGVTQSPTHLIKTRGQQVTLRCSSQSGHNTVSWYQQALGQGPQFIFQYYREEENGRGNFPPRFSGLQFPNYSSELNVNALELDDSALYLCASSYGQGPSPYEQYFGPGTRLTVT.

CDR3 bases: TGTGCCAGCAGTTCCTCAGGGGGAAGGGAAGCTTTCTTT. Its protein is CASSSSGGREAFF. The chain combines TRBV12-3 or TRBV12-4 with TRBJ1-1, with 7 bases that match TRBD1. The V gene end was trimmed by 4 bases and the J gene end by 8 bases; junction bases not matched to a gene: 7. The CDR3 length is 13 residues.

The V and J genes are TRBV19 and TRBJ2-7; the D is unclear. Germline CDR1 reads LNHDA; CDR2 reads SQIVND (reference sequence). The V gene lost 9 bases and the J gene lost 0 bases, with 12 bases spanning the gap. The CDR3 runs to 13 residues. The CDR3 coding sequence is TGTGCCAGCGGGCCCGTGAGCTCCTACGAGCAGTACTTC. Encoded protein: CASGPVSSYEQYF. The variable domain in full, with the rest retrieved from reference TRBV19 and TRBJ2-7, is DGGITQSPKYLFRKEGQNVTLSCEQNLNHDAMYWYRQDPGQGLRLIYYSQIVNDFQKGDIAEGYSVSREKKESFPLTVTSAQKNPTAFYLCASGPVSSYEQYFGPGTRLTVT.

The chain recombines TRBV7-2 with TRBJ2-1; D might be TRBD1 or TRBD2, each matching 6 bases. V was pared by 2 bases and J by 7 bases, with 15 bases between. Germline V CDR1 and CDR2: SGHTA, FQGNSA. The length of the CDR3 is 15 residues. The CDR3 spells CASSLIGGGKNEQFF. In DNA, the CDR3 is TGTGCCAGCAGCTTAATTGGAGGGGGGAAAAATGAGCAGTTCTTC.

The chain employs TRBV2 and TRBJ1-2, with D perhaps matching TRBD1 (5 bases). Germline V gives CDR1 SNHLY, CDR2 FYNNEI. The V end was cut by 7 bases, the J end by 7 bases, with 19 bases between. The CDR3 is made up of 14 amino acids. The CDR3 protein is CASTPNGVQGGYTF. In nucleotides, the CDR3 is TGTGCCAGCACCCCAAACGGGGTTCAGGGTGGCTACACCTTC.

V and J are TRBV7-2 and TRBJ2-1; D remains ambiguous. Trimming cost V 1 base and J 12 bases, with 4 bases left between them. CDR3 length: 10 amino acids. Germline values: CDR1 SGHTA, CDR2 FQGNSA. CDR3 protein: CASSLGGQFF. The CDR3 coding sequence is TGTGCCAGCAGCTTAGGGGGGCAGTTCTTC.

The chain has TRBV28 and TRBJ1-1; no clear D. The CDR3 extends over 13 amino acids. V was shortened by 1 base and J by 7 bases, with 10 bases between the two germline ends. The germline V gene has CDR1 MDHEN and CDR2 SYDVKM. The CDR3 sequence is CASSLSAPVEAFF. CDR3 coding DNA: TGTGCCAGCAGTTTATCAGCGCCTGTTGAAGCTTTCTTT.

The chain combines TRBV28 with TRBJ2-5, with D perhaps TRBD2 (6 bases). The V and J ends lost 6 bases and 0 bases respectively, with 14 bases between them. This CDR3 comprises 15 residues. Germline CDR1 is MDHEN and CDR2 is SYDVKM. The CDR3 sequence is CASSWGLAYQETQYF. CDR3 nucleotide sequence: TGTGCCAGCAGCTGGGGACTCGCGTACCAAGAGACCCAGTACTTC.

The V call is TRBV3-1 (or the pseudogene TRBV3-2), the J call TRBJ2-1; D is unclear. The germline gives CDR1 LGHDT, CDR2 YNNKEL (reference sequence). With 4 bases removed from V and 0 bases from J, the gap between germline ends came to 10 bases. CDR3 length equals 15 residues. The CDR3 coding sequence is TGTGCCAGCAGCCTCAATGGGGACTCCTACAATGAGCAGTTCTTC. Its translation is CASSLNGDSYNEQFF.

The chain has TRBV28 and TRBJ2-1; either TRBD1 or TRBD2 may fit D (5 bases each). V lost 7 bases and J 2 bases, leaving 15 bases between the germline ends. This CDR3 spans 15 amino acids. Germline assignment: CDR1 MDHEN and CDR2 SYDVKM. This CDR3 reads CASTRRGGAYNEQFF. The CDR3 nucleotides read TGTGCCAGCACCCGACGGGGCGGCGCCTACAATGAGCAGTTCTTC.

V gene TRBV5-4 combines with J gene TRBJ1-3, with D possibly matching TRBD1 (6 bases). V was cut by 4 bases and J by 4 bases, with 12 bases left in between. This CDR3 contains 14 residues. CDR1 is SGHNT, CDR2 YYREEE, per germline (reference sequence). This CDR3 is CASSRRGTGNTIYF. CDR3 sequence (DNA): TGTGCCAGCAGCCGGAGGGGGACCGGAAACACCATATATTTT.

This rearrangement joins TRBV28 to TRBJ1-2; TRBD1 agrees at 8 bases. Unmatched junction bases numbered 1, after V lost 3 bases and J lost 4 bases. Germline V lookup: CDR1 MDHEN, CDR2 SYDVKM. The CDR3 covers 13 residues. CDR3 coding DNA: TGTGCCAGCAGTTTCCAGGGGGCCTATGGCTACACCTTC. It codes for CASSFQGAYGYTF.

V and J are TRBV7-3 and TRBJ1-2; D uncertain. Germline V gives CDR1 SGHTA, CDR2 FQGTGA. V lost 5 bases and J lost 8, with 15 bases in between. The CDR3 consists of 13 residues. The CDR3 sequence: CASSPRTRRGYTF. The CDR3 DNA reads TGTGCCAGCAGCCCGCGGACCCGTCGGGGCTACACCTTC.

V is TRBV3-1 (or the pseudogene TRBV3-2) and J is TRBJ1-1; D gene unclear. CDR3 length equals 14 residues. V dropped 2 bases and J dropped 3 bases, with 10 bases sitting between them. From germline, CDR1 is LGHDT and CDR2 YNNKEL (reference sequence). As DNA, the CDR3 is TGTGCCAGCAGCCAATCATCCGGGGACACTGAAGCTTTCTTT. Protein: CASSQSSGDTEAFF.

The CDR3 sequence is CATRGSRGGELFF. CDR3 DNA: TGTGCCACACGGGGGTCCCGAGGCGGGGAGCTGTTTTTT. V and J are TRBV2 and TRBJ2-2; D may be TRBD2 (6 bases). V lost 10 bases to trimming and J lost 7 bases, with 16 bases between them. CDR3 size: 13 residues. Germline CDR1 reads SNHLY; CDR2 reads FYNNEI.

Only a few counts were recorded for this clone. At the DNA level, this CDR3 is encoded by other sequences in the same sample as well. J is TRBJ1-5 and V is TRBV28; D call uncertain. CDR3 length: 14 residues. Germline-derived CDR1 and CDR2 are MDHEN and SYDVKM. V was cut by 4 bases and J by 1 base, with 8 bases left in between. CDR3 sequence (DNA): TGTGCCAGCAGTTCCATACAAAGCAATCAGCCCCAGCATTTT. Translated, it gives CASSSIQSNQPQHF.

The chain uses TRBV14 and TRBJ2-1; 9 bases map to TRBD1. The length of the CDR3 is 16 residues. The V segment lost 5 bases and the J segment 0 bases; nucleotides outside the gene matches: 5. Looked up from germline, CDR1 is SGHDN and CDR2 is FVKESK. The CDR3 nucleotides read TGTGCCAGCAGCAAACAACAGGGGGCCTCCTACAATGAGCAGTTCTTC. Protein product: CASSKQQGASYNEQFF.

The CDR3: CASSLPGVGTEAFF. In DNA, the CDR3 is TGTGCCAGCAGCTTACCAGGGGTCGGCACTGAAGCTTTCTTT. This chain joins TRBV11-2 and TRBJ1-1; D may be TRBD1 (6 bases). The CDR3 spans 14 residues. V was cut by 2 bases and J by 4 bases, with 11 bases left in between. Germline-derived CDR1 and CDR2 are SGHAT and FQNNGV. The variable domain in full, completed from reference TRBV11-2 and TRBJ1-1, reads EAGVAQSPRYKIIEKRQSVAFWCNPISGHATLYWYQQILGQGPKLLIQFQNNGVVDDSQLPKDRFSAERLKGVDSTLKIQPAKLEDSAVYLCASSLPGVGTEAFFGQGTRLTVV.

The V gene is TRBV5-6, the J gene TRBJ2-3; a weak D match, TRBD2 (5 bases). CDR1 is SGHDT, CDR2 YYEEEE, per germline. Trimming shortened V by 4 bases and J by 2 bases, and 17 bases separated the two germline ends. The CDR3 extends over 16 amino acids. This CDR3 is CASSPIRGRNTDTQYF. CDR3 nucleotides: TGTGCCAGCAGCCCTATCCGTGGGAGAAACACAGATACGCAGTATTTT.

The J gene is TRBJ2-1, the V gene TRBV7-9; unclear D gene. V was clipped by 2 bases and J by 0 bases, with 5 bases between them. Germline loops: CDR1 SEHNR, CDR2 FQNEAQ (reference sequence). The CDR3 contains 14 residues. CDR3 sequence: CASSLTASYNEQFF. In DNA, the CDR3 is TGTGCCAGCAGCTTAACAGCCTCCTACAATGAGCAGTTCTTC.

This chain uses TRBV6-2 or TRBV6-3 with TRBJ1-1; 10 bases line up with TRBD1. The junction had 0 bases not matched to a gene; V was cut back by 4 bases and J by 10 bases. The CDR3 is 11 amino acids. CDR1 MNHEY and CDR2 SVGEGT come from the germline V gene. In DNA form, the CDR3 reads TGTGCCAGCAGTTGGGACAGGGGAGCTTTCTTT. It encodes CASSWDRGAFF.